These T cell receptor beta chains were read from a single sample in a study of OX40 agonist ivuxolimab in advanced cancers. Profiling relied on immunoSEQ multiplex PCR, and the TCRdb table lists in-frame clones only, not all of them. The sample contains about 100,000 clones, approximately 89% of which appear only once. The input for sequencing was CD4+ or CD8+ T cells sorted from blood, taken in a trial of the OX40 agonist ivuxolimab. All receptors derive from an adult with an advanced solid tumor such as melanoma, head and neck, liver or kidney cancer. The CDR3 runs from the conserved cysteine through the conserved F or W. A D gene is named only where the DNA matches it firmly. Clone sizes are given selectively: once, few, many, or a class where the clone is expanded.

V	D	J	size	CDR3	DNA
TRBV28	.	TRBJ2-5	.	CASSFGGGMTKTQYF	TGTGCCAGCAGTTTTGGAGGGGGCATGACGAAGACCCAGTACTTC
TRBV7-2	.	TRBJ1-1	once	CASSLASRAEAFF	TGTGCCAGCAGCTTAGCGTCCAGGGCTGAAGCTTTCTTT
TRBV30	.	TRBJ2-7	.	CAWSAQGYEQYF	TGTGCCTGGAGTGCCCAGGGCTACGAGCAGTACTTC
TRBV15	.	TRBJ2-7	.	CATSSQGDEQYF	TGTGCCACCTCATCCCAGGGTGACGAGCAGTACTTC
TRBV2	.	TRBJ1-1	.	CASSSDRNTEAFF	TGTGCCAGCAGTTCGGACAGGAACACTGAAGCTTTCTTT
TRBV5-6	.	TRBJ2-5	.	CASSLGRETQYF	TGTGCCAGCAGCTTGGGGCGAGAGACCCAGTACTTC
TRBV5-1	.	TRBJ1-2	.	CASRETGDINTF	TGCGCCAGCCGAGAGACAGGCGACATCAACACCTTC
TRBV5-6	TRBD2	TRBJ2-1	.	CASSLVGGDNEQFF	TGTGCCAGCAGCTTGGTCGGGGGGGACAATGAGCAGTTCTTC
TRBV27	TRBD1	TRBJ2-7	.	CASSSRTGGPGEQYF	TGTGCCAGCAGTTCCCGGACAGGGGGGCCTGGAGAGCAGTACTTC
TRBV11-2	.	TRBJ2-1	.	CASSVSSKQFF	TGTGCCAGCAGCGTAAGCAGTAAGCAGTTCTTC
TRBV10-2	TRBD1	TRBJ2-1	.	CASRSRDRGYNEQFF	TGCGCCAGCAGGAGCCGGGACAGGGGTTACAATGAGCAGTTCTTC
TRBV30	TRBD1	TRBJ1-1	.	CAWSVPGTGKRQAFF	TGTGCCTGGAGTGTACCGGGGACAGGGAAAAGACAAGCTTTCTTT
TRBV6-1	.	TRBJ2-5	.	CASSGLRETQYF	TGTGCCAGCAGTGGACTGAGAGAGACCCAGTACTTC
TRBV4-1	TRBD2	TRBJ2-1	.	CASSQDILASGNGNEQFF	TGCGCCAGCAGCCAAGATATTCTGGCTAGCGGGAATGGGAATGAGCAGTTCTTC
TRBV14	TRBD2	TRBJ2-7	.	CASNQNTLAAEQYF	TGTGCCAGCAACCAAAACACTCTAGCGGCGGAGCAGTACTTC
TRBV6-6	TRBD1	TRBJ2-5	.	CATTTGIGRETQYF	TGTGCCACCACGACAGGGATTGGTAGAGAGACCCAGTACTTC
TRBV9	.	TRBJ2-2	.	CASSPPIGELFF	TGTGCCAGCAGCCCTCCGATCGGGGAGCTGTTTTTT
TRBV19	.	TRBJ2-1	.	CASSIVGGREQFF	TGTGCCAGTAGTATAGTGGGTGGACGGGAGCAGTTCTTC
TRBV28	.	TRBJ2-3	.	CASSQQPASARF	TGTGCCAGCAGTCAACAGCCCGCTAGCGCCCGATTT
TRBV5-4	TRBD1	TRBJ2-7	few	CASSLLGQSSYEQYF	TGTGCCAGCAGCTTGTTGGGACAGAGCTCCTACGAGCAGTACTTC
TRBV7-2	TRBD2	TRBJ2-3	.	CASSLIAGGPRGTDTQYF	TGTGCCAGCAGCTTGATAGCGGGAGGGCCAAGAGGCACAGATACGCAGTATTTT
TRBV5-4	.	TRBJ1-2	once	CASSHGRRDGYTF	TGTGCCAGCAGCCACGGACGCAGGGACGGCTACACCTTC
TRBV6-4	.	TRBJ1-4	.	CASSNGQFNEKLFF	TGTGCCAGCAGTAACGGGCAGTTTAATGAAAAACTGTTTTTT
TRBV19	.	TRBJ1-1	.	CASSPPGGRLLNTEAFF	TGTGCCAGTAGTCCCCCGGGAGGGCGGCTCTTGAACACTGAAGCTTTCTTT
TRBV7-9	.	TRBJ1-3	once	CASSTSGNTIYF	TGTGCCAGCAGCACGTCCGGAAACACCATATATTTT
TRBV6-6	.	TRBJ1-2	.	CASKDTGTDYGYTF	TGTGCCAGCAAGGATACCGGGACGGACTATGGCTACACCTTC
TRBV10-2	.	TRBJ1-1	.	CASSPGGRTEAFF	TGCGCCAGCAGTCCCGGGGGTCGTACTGAAGCTTTCTTT
TRBV5-6	.	TRBJ1-1	.	CASSTAGILGTEAFF	TGTGCCAGCAGCACCGCCGGGATCTTGGGCACTGAAGCTTTCTTT
TRBV10-2	.	TRBJ1-5	.	CARAGGQGHSNQPQHF	TGCGCCAGGGCGGGGGGGCAGGGCCATAGCAATCAGCCCCAGCATTTT
TRBV7-2	TRBD1	TRBJ2-1	.	CASSTRPLGQDEQFF	TGTGCCAGCAGCACGCGGCCCCTCGGACAGGATGAGCAGTTCTTC
TRBV10-1	.	TRBJ2-3	once	CASSAAVGADTQYF	TGCGCCAGCAGTGCCGCAGTCGGGGCAGATACGCAGTATTTT
TRBV19	.	TRBJ1-2	once	CASSIGIAGPYGYTF	TGTGCCAGTAGTATAGGGATCGCGGGTCCCTATGGCTACACCTTC
TRBV27	.	TRBJ1-4	.	CASSWGDRPNEKLFF	TGTGCCAGCAGTTGGGGTGACAGGCCTAATGAAAAACTGTTTTTT
TRBV5-8	.	TRBJ1-1	.	CASSIGTGMNTEAFF	TGTGCCAGCAGCATCGGCACAGGAATGAACACTGAAGCTTTCTTT
TRBV5-1	TRBD1	TRBJ2-7	.	CASSIDRGEEQYF	TGCGCCAGCAGCATAGACAGGGGGGAGGAGCAGTACTTC
TRBV2	.	TRBJ2-1	.	CASTLRRDNEQFF	TGTGCCAGCACCCTCAGGCGGGACAATGAGCAGTTCTTC
TRBV19	TRBD1	TRBJ2-1	.	CASSPDRGSYNEQFF	TGTGCCAGTAGTCCGGACAGGGGCTCCTACAATGAGCAGTTCTTC
TRBV6-5	TRBD2	TRBJ2-1	.	CASQQTSGKNEQFF	TGTGCCAGCCAACAGACTAGCGGGAAAAATGAGCAGTTCTTC
TRBV7-6	.	TRBJ2-6	.	CASSNLATGANVLTF	TGTGCCAGCAGCAACTTAGCGACCGGGGCCAACGTCCTGACTTTC
TRBV28	TRBD2	TRBJ2-5	.	CASSLWGTSGRETQYF	TGTGCCAGCAGTTTATGGGGGACTAGCGGGAGGGAGACCCAGTACTTC